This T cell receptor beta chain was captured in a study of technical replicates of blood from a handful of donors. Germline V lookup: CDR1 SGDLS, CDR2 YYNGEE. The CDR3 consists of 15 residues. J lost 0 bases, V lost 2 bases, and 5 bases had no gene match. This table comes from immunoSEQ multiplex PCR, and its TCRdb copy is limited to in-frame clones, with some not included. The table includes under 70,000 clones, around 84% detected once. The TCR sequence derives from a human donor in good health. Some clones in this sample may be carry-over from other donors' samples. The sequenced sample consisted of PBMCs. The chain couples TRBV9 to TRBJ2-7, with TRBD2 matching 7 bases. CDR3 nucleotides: TGTGCCAGCAGCGTTGCCGGGACTAACTCCTACGAGCAGTACTTC. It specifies CASSVAGTNSYEQYF.